This TCR beta chain appears in the sequencing data of a study of control samples from healthy donors and cancer patients. The table came from immunoSEQ multiplex PCR; TCRdb's copy has only in-frame clones and leaves some out. The table has almost 85,000 clones, 94% seen once; the top ten hold about 5%. Sequencing input: blood. The sequence was collected from a young woman in good health.

CDR3 protein: CATTPGQGLGYTF. The DNA of the CDR3 is TGTGCCACCACCCCGGGACAGGGTCTGGGCTACACCTTC. The chain carries TRBV24-1 and TRBJ1-2; 9 bases agree with TRBD1. V lost 8 bases to trimming and J lost 8 bases; unmatched junction nucleotides: 8. The CDR3 is made up of 13 amino acids. Germline V gene sequence: CDR1 KGHDR, CDR2 SFDVKD.